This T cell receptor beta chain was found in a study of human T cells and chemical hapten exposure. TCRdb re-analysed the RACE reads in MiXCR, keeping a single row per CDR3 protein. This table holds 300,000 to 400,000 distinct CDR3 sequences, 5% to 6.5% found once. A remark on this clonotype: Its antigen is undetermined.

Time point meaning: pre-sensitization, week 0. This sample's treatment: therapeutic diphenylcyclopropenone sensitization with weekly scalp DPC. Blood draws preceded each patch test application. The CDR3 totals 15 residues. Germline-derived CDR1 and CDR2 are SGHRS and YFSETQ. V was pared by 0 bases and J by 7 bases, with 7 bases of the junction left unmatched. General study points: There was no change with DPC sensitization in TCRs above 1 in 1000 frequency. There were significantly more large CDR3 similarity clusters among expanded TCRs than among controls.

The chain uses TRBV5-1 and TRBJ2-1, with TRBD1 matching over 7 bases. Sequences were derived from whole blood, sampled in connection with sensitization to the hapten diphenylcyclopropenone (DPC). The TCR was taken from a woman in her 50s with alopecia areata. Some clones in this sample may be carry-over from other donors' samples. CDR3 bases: TGCGCCAGCAGCTTGGGAGTAGGGGGCATTAATGAGCAGTTCTTC. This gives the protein CASSLGVGGINEQFF. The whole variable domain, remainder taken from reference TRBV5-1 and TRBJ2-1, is KAGVTQTPRYLIKTRGQQVTLSCSPISGHRSVSWYQQTPGQGLQFLFEYFSETQRNKGNFPGRFSGRQFSNSRSEMNVSTLELGDSALYLCASSLGVGGINEQFFGPGTRLTVL.